Listed here is a single TCR beta chain. The sample comes from a study of blood T cell repertoires in COVID-19. Study-level background: Collection of acute and convalescent COVID-19 samples took place in the United States, Italy and Spain.

The method was immunoSEQ multiplex PCR; TCRdb's version includes in-frame clones alone and lacks a portion of them. Among about 300,000 clones listed, about nine tenths were seen once. The CDR3 has 16 residues. After removal of 6 bases from V and 6 bases from J, the junction contained 14 bases not matched to a gene. The germline V gene has CDR1 MNHEY and CDR2 SVGEGT. Cohort 3 recovery required two negative PCRs, clearance, or symptom resolution. The sequence was obtained from a woman under 30 who had recovered from COVID-19. The rearrangement links TRBV6-2 or TRBV6-3 to TRBJ2-4, with 7 bases lining up with TRBD1. Sequenced: PBMCs or T cells enriched from blood (not recorded which). CDR3 DNA sequence: TGTGCCAGCAGCCATGACAGGGCGCCATCGGGAAACATTCAGTACTTC. It yields the protein CASSHDRAPSGNIQYF.